This T cell receptor (beta chain) was sequenced for a study of tumor T cells in aggressive B-cell lymphoma. Assay: immunoSEQ multiplex PCR; the TCRdb copy retains only in-frame clones and omits some. The sample includes several thousand clones, around 83% of them seen just once. The germline V gene encodes CDR1 LGHNA and CDR2 YNFKEQ. The CDR3 contains 15 residues. Trimming stripped 4 bases from V and 2 bases from J, with 14 bases between. The sample comprised tumor tissue. This clonotype was obtained from an adult with diffuse large B cell lymphoma. This sequence joins TRBV4-2 and TRBJ1-2; perhaps TRBD1 as D (6 bases). The DNA of the CDR3 is TGTGCCAGCAGCCCCCGAGGGGGGGGGAACTATGGCTACACCTTC. Amino acids: CASSPRGGGNYGYTF.